The entry below describes one TCR beta chain. Its antigen is not identified. The sample is drawn from a study of CXCR3-negative and CXCR3-positive naive CD8 T cells. UMI-labeled 5' RACE yielded the TRB cDNA libraries. After re-calling the 5' RACE reads, TCRdb lists one entry per CDR3 protein, DNA absent. This repertoire includes 100,000 to 150,000 distinct CDR3 sequences. Whole-study results and caveats: For naive cells, CXCR3-negative and CXCR3-positive subsets had similar TRBV-TRBJ usage; for memory cells, usage differed. TRB CDR3s of CXCR3-positive naive cells were more hydrophobic than those of CXCR3-negative naive cells.

Germline-derived CDR1 and CDR2 are SEHNR and FQNEAQ (reference sequence). CDR3 length: 12 amino acids. This clonotype was sampled from a human donor in good health. Some clones in this sample may be carry-over from other donors' samples. Sequenced material: naive CXCR3- CD8+ T cells from blood. As to subset: CD45RO-CCR7+CD27+CD95- naive CD8+ T cells lacking CXCR3 (TNR3-). The chain has TRBV7-9 and TRBJ2-1; TCRdb picks TRBD2, but there is no DNA to check that call. CDR3 amino acids: CASSTSSDEQFF.